The clone carrying this TCR beta chain occurred many times. Antigen specificity is unknown. This record comes from a study of response to subunit inactivated influenza vaccine. Study-level points and caveats: Seasonal influenza vaccination, on each occasion, was suggested by the authors to recruit few new T cells.

Via MiXCR, TCRdb re-called the RT-PCR reads, giving one row per CDR3 protein. Of hundreds of thousands of distinct CDR3 sequences listed, about 12% are singletons. The sequences come from non-naive T cells sorted from PBMCs, collected less than 15 days before vaccination. The clonotype originates from a man aged 50 to 59 who received an inactivated influenza vaccine.

The chain's CDR3 is CASSLRAGDTQPQHF. CDR3 DNA: TGTGCCAGCAGCTTACGGGCGGGGGACACTCAGCCCCAGCATTTT. The gene calls are TRBV7-3 and TRBJ1-5, with D perhaps TRBD1 (6 bases). V was shortened by 2 bases and J by 6 bases, with 14 bases between the two germline ends. Germline CDR1 reads SGHTA; CDR2 reads FQGTGA. The length of the CDR3 is 15 residues.